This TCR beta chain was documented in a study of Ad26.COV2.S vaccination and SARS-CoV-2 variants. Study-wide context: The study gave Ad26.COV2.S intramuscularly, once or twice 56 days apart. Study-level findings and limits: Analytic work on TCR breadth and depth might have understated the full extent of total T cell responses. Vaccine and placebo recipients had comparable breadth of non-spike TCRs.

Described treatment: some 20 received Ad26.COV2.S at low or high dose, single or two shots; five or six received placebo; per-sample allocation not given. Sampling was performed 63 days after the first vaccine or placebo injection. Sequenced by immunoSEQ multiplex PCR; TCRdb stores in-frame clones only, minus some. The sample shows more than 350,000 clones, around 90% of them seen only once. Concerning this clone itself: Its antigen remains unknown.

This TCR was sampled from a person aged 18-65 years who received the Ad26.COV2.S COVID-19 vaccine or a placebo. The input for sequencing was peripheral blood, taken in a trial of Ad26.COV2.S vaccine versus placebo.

The CDR3 nucleotides are TGTGCCAGCTCACCACCTACCGGGGGAGGAGATACGCAGTATTTT. Translation gives CASSPPTGGGDTQYF. The rearrangement links TRBV18 to TRBJ2-3, with a possible D match to TRBD2 (6 bases). This CDR3 region has 15 residues. Germline-derived CDR1 and CDR2 are KGHSH and LQKENI. V was cut by 0 bases and J by 5 bases, with 12 bases left in between.